Sequencing of this TCR beta chain was carried out in a study of identical twins. A universal primer site was created by template switching, with the cDNA bearing unique molecular identifiers. TCRdb redid the calling of the 5' RACE reads with MiXCR, one entry per CDR3 protein. Of hundreds of thousands of distinct CDR3 sequences listed, roughly 7% were seen once; the top ten hold approximately 3.7%. Healthy Caucasian individuals made up all the donors. This sample also appeared in a second study, on yellow fever vaccine responses in identical twins.

This receptor was taken from a woman aged 18-29 years in good health. Source material: memory (CD45RO+) T cells sorted from blood.

Written as DNA, the CDR3 is TGTGCCAGCAACGGACCGACACAAGAGACCCAGTACTTC. Translating it yields CASNGPTQETQYF. J is TRBJ2-5 and V is TRBV28; the D is unclear. CDR1 MDHEN and CDR2 SYDVKM come from the germline V gene. Trimming left V 7 bases short and J 2 bases short, with 11 bases between. The CDR3 consists of 13 residues.